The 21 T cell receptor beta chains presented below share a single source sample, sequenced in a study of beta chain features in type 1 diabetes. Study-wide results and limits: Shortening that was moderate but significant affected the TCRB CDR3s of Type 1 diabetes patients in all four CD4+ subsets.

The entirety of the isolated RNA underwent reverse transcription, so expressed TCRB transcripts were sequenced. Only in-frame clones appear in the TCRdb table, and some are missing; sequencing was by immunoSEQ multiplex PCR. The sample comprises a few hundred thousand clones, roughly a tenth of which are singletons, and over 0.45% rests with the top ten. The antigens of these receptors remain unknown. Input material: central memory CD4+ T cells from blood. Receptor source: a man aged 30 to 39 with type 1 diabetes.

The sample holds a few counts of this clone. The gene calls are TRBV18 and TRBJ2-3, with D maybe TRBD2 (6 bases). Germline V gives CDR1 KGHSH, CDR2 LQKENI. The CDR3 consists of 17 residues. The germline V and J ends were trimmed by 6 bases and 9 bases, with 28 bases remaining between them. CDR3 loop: CASSPTSGTPDTDTQYF. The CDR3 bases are TGTGCCAGCTCCCCGACTTCCGGGACTCCCGACACCGACACGCAGTATTTT.

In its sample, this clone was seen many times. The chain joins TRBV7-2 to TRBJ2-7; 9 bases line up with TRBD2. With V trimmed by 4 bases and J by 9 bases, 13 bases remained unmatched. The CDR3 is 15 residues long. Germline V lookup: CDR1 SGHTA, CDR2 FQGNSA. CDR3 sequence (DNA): TGTGCCAGCAGCTCTCCGGGACTAGCTATTTTAACGCAGTACTTC. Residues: CASSSPGLAILTQYF. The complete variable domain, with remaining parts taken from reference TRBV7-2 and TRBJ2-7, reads GAGVSQSPSNKVTEKGKDVELRCDPISGHTALYWYRQSLGQGLEFLIYFQGNSAPDKSGLPSDRFSAERTGGSVSTLTIQRTQQEDSAVYLCASSSPGLAILTQYFGPGTRLTVT.

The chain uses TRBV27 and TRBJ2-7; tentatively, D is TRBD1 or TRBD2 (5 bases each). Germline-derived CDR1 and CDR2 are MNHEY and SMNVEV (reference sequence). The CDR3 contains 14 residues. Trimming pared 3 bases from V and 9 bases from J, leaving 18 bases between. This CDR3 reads CASSFWDRQQVQYF. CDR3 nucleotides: TGTGCCAGCAGTTTTTGGGACCGACAGCAGGTGCAGTACTTC.

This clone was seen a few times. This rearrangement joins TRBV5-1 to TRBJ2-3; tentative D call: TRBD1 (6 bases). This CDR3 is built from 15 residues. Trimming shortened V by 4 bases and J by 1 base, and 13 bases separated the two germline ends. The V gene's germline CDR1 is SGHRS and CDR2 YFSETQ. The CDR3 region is CASSQTGGGTDTQYF. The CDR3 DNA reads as TGCGCCAGCAGCCAGACAGGTGGAGGCACAGATACGCAGTATTTT.

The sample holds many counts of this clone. The CDR3 nucleotides are TGCGCCAGCAGCCGAGACAGGGTCAGGGGCACTGAAGCTTTCTTT. Protein product: CASSRDRVRGTEAFF. The chain couples TRBV4-1 to TRBJ1-1, with 7 bases matching TRBD1. The V segment lost 4 bases and the J segment 4 bases; nucleotides outside the gene matches: 9. CDR1 is MGHRA and CDR2 is YSYEKL in the germline V gene. There are 15 residues in the CDR3.

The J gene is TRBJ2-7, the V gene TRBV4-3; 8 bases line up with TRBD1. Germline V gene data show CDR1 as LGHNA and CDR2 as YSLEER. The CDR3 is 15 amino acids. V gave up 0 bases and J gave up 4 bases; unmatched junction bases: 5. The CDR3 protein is CASSQDLGTGYEQYF. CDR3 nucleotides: TGCGCCAGCAGCCAAGATCTAGGGACAGGTTACGAGCAGTACTTC.

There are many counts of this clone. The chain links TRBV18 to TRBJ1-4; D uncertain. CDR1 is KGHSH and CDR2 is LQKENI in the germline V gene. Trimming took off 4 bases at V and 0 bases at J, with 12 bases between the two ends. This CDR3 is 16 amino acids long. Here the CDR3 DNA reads TGTGCCAGCTCACAGGACCCGCGGGCAACTAATGAAAAACTGTTTTTT. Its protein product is CASSQDPRATNEKLFF.

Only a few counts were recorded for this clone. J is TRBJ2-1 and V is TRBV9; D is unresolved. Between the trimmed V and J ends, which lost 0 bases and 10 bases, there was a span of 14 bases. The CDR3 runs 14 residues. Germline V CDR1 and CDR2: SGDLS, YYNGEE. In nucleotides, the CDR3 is TGTGCCAGCAGCGTAGACCCCTTGAGTGGCGAGCAGTTCTTC. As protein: CASSVDPLSGEQFF.

Here the CDR3 DNA reads TGTGCCAGCAGCGTAGAGGGGATCTCTGGAAACACCATATATTTT. Its translation: CASSVEGISGNTIYF. The chain uses TRBV9 and TRBJ1-3, with D perhaps matching TRBD1 (5 bases). The V and J ends lost 0 bases and 0 bases respectively, with 7 bases between them. Germline CDR1 SGDLS, CDR2 YYNGEE. The CDR3 spans 15 residues.

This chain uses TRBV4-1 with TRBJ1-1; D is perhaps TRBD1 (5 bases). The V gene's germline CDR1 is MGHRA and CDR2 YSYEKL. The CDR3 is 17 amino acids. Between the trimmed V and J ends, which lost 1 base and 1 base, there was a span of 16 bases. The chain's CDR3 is CASSQVPRRGSNTEAFF. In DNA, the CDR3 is TGCGCCAGCAGCCAAGTCCCCCGACGGGGGTCGAACACTGAAGCTTTCTTT.

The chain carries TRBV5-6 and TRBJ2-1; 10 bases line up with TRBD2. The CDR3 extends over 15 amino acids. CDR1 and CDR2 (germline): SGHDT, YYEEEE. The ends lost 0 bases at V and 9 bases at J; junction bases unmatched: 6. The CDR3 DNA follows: TGTGCCAGCAGCTTGGGGCTAGCGGGAGATGCTGAGCAGTTCTTC. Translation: CASSLGLAGDAEQFF.

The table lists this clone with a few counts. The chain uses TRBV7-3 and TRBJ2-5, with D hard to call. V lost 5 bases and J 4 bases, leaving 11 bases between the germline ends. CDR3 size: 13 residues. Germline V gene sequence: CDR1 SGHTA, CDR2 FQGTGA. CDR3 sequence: CASSATMGETQYF. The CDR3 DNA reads TGTGCCAGCAGCGCAACAATGGGAGAGACCCAGTACTTC.

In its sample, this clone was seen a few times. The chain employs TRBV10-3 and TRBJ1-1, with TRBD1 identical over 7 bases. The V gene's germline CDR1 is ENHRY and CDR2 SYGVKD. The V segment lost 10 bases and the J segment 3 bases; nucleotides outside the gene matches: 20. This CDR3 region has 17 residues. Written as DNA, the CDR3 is TGTGCCACCTCAGCGGGCCAGGGGGTCCCTGGGGACACTGAAGCTTTCTTT. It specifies CATSAGQGVPGDTEAFF.

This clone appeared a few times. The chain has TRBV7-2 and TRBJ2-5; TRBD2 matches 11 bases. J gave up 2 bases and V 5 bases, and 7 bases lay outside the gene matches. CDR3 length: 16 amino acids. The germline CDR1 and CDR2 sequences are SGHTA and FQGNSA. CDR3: CASSRLAGGSQETQYF. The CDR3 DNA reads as TGTGCCAGCAGCCGGTTAGCGGGAGGGTCGCAAGAGACCCAGTACTTC.

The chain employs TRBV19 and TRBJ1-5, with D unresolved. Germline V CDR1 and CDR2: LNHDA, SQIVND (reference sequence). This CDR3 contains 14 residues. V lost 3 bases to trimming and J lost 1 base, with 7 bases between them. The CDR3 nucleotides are TGTGCCAGTAGTATTTTACAAAGCAATCAGCCCCAGCATTTT. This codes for CASSILQSNQPQHF.

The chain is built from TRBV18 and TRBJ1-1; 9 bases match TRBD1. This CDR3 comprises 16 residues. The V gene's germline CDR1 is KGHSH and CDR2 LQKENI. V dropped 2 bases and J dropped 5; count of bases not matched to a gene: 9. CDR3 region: CASSPSEQGARTEAFF. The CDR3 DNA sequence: TGTGCCAGCTCACCATCCGAACAGGGGGCGAGGACTGAAGCTTTCTTT.

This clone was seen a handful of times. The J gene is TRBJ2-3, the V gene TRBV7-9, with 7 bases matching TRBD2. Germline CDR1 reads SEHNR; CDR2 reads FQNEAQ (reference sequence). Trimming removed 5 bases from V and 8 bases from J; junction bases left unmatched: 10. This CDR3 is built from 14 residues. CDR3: CASSLLSGMVTQYF. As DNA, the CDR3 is TGTGCCAGCAGCCTCCTCAGCGGGATGGTTACGCAGTATTTT.

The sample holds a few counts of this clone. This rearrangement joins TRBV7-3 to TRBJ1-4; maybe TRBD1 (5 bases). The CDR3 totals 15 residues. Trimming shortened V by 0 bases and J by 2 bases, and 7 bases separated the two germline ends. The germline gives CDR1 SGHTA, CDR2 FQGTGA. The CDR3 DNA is TGTGCCAGCAGCTTAACCGGGGGGACTAATGAAAAACTGTTTTTT. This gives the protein CASSLTGGTNEKLFF.

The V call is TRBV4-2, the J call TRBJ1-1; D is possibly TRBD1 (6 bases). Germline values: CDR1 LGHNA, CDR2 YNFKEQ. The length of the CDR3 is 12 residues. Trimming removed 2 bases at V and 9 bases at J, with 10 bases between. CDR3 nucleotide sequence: TGTGCCAGCAGCCAAAGCGGGGGGCAAGCTTTCTTT. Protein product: CASSQSGGQAFF.

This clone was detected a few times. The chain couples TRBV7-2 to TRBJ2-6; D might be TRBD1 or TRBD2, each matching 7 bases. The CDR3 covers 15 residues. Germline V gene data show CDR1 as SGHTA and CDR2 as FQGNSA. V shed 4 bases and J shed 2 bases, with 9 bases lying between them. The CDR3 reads CASSSGGAGANVLTF. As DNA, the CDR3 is TGTGCCAGCAGCTCAGGGGGGGCTGGGGCCAACGTCCTGACTTTC.

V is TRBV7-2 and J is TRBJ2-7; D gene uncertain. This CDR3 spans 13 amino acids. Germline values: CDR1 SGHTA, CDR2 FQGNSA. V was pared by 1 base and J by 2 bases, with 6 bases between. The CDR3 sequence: CASSLVPAYEQYF. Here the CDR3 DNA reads TGTGCCAGCAGCTTAGTGCCAGCCTACGAGCAGTACTTC.